Below are 27 T cell receptor gamma chains sequenced from a single sample in a study of γδ T cells in repeated Plasmodium falciparum infection. TCRdb applied CATT to the multiplex PCR reads for clone calling. The sample consists of some 14,000 gamma-chain clones, 1.6% of them appearing once. Gammadelta T cells were flow-sorted from PBMC into Vgamma9/Vdelta2+ and Vdelta2-negative populations for bulk analysis. Input material: gamma-delta T cells from blood. These receptors were collected from a pool of human donors (malaria-infected and uninfected, not separated).

The sample holds many counts of this clone. Given a far larger clone just one base away, this is likely a sequencing read error. The sample contains more than one DNA sequence encoding this CDR3. The chain combines TRGV9 with TRGJP2. TCRdb leaves out the J gene; it was filled in here by matching the DNA to germline. CDR3 length equals 15 residues. Germline V gene sequence: CDR1 GITISATS, CDR2 ISYDGTV (reference sequence). The CDR3 DNA follows: TGCGCCTTGTGGGAGGCGTATAGTAGTGATTGGATCAAGACGTTT. Translated: CALWEAYSSDWIKTF.

In this sample, this clone turned up many times. It differs at one base from a far larger clone, so likely a read error. Other DNA sequences from this sample encode an identical CDR3 as well. The genes are TRGV4 and TRGJ1 or TRGJ2. This CDR3 is built from 13 residues. Germline V gene lookup returns CDR1 EGSTGY and CDR2 YDSYTSSV. J lost 12 bases, V lost 0 bases, and 11 bases had no gene match. CDR3 DNA: TGTGCCACCTGGGATGGGCCTTCATGGCCGAAACTCTTT. It yields the protein CATWDGPSWPKLF.

This clone has ten or more counts. A far more abundant clone sits one base away, making this likely a read error. The sample holds other DNA sequences that translate to the same CDR3. V and J are TRGV4 and TRGJ1 or TRGJ2. J lost 8 bases, V lost 10 bases, and 11 bases had no gene match. Germline CDR1 is EGSTGY and CDR2 is YDSYTSSV. This CDR3 contains 11 residues. The CDR3 region has the DNA TGTGCCACTTGGACTTCGGATAAGAAACTCTTT. This sequence encodes CATWTSDKKLF.

This clone was seen repeatedly, ten times or more. The TCRdb protein, from a much larger clone, departs from this DNA's translation at residue 3, likely by read error; the protein shown derives from the DNA. The chain links TRGV3 to TRGJ1 or TRGJ2. CDR3 size: 11 residues. Germline CDR1 reads VTNTFY; CDR2 reads YDVSTARD (reference sequence). CDR3 bases: TGTGCCAACTGGGACGGTTATAAGAAACTCTTT. This translates into CANWDGYKKLF.

The sample holds many counts of this clone. The amino acid sequence in TCRdb belongs to a much larger clone and departs from this DNA's translation at residue 7, likely a sequencing read error; the sequence shown is translated from the DNA. The chain carries TRGV9 and TRGJP. The CDR3 spans 17 residues. The V gene end was trimmed by 0 bases and the J gene end by 8 bases; junction bases not matched to a gene: 7. Per germline, CDR1 GITISATS and CDR2 ISYDGTV (reference sequence). Written as DNA, the CDR3 is TGTGCCTTGTGGGAGGTGGAGGCCAAGTTGGGCAAAAAAATCAAGGTATTT. Encoded protein: CALWEVEAKLGKKIKVF.

This clone was seen only a few times. TCRdb pairs this DNA with a much larger clone's protein that differs at residue 8, likely a read error; the protein shown was translated from the DNA. The chain employs TRGV8 and TRGJ1 or TRGJ2. The J gene comes from matching the DNA to germline here; TCRdb lacks it. V gave up 5 bases and J gave up 12 bases; unmatched junction bases: 10. The V gene's germline CDR1 is VENAVY and CDR2 YDSYNSRV. This CDR3 is built from 11 residues. The CDR3 is CATWALVMKLF. In DNA, the CDR3 is TGTGCCACCTGGGCCTTGGTTATGAAACTCTTT.

This clone showed up many times. TCRdb's entry gives the protein of a much larger clone, which mismatches this DNA's translation at residue 4, likely from a read error; the protein reported here is translated from the DNA. The same CDR3 arises from other DNA sequences in this sample as well. This chain joins TRGV9 and TRGJ1 or TRGJ2. This CDR3 is built from 16 residues. The V gene's germline CDR1 is GITISATS and CDR2 ISYDGTV (reference sequence). The CDR3 here is CALREKEVFDYYKKLF. The CDR3 DNA is TGTGCCTTGAGGGAGAAGGAAGTCTTCGATTATTATAAGAAACTCTTT.

In this sample, this clone turned up many times. A read error is the likely source, as a far larger clone sits one nucleotide away. Different DNA sequences within this sample yield the same CDR3. No call exists for the J gene, whereas the V gene is TRGV3. Germline V CDR1 and CDR2: VTNTFY, YDVSTARD (reference sequence). The CDR3 runs to 13 residues. This CDR3 is CATWDRPGYKKLF. The CDR3 DNA reads TGTGCCACCTGGGACAGGCCAGGTTATAAGAAGCTCTTT.

Many counts were recorded for this clone. TCRdb lists the protein of a much larger clone for this DNA, which differs at residue 6, so this is likely a read error; the protein given here is translated from the DNA itself. The gene calls are TRGV9 and TRGJP. As TCRdb names no J gene, one was assigned here on the basis of a DNA match to germline. Germline V CDR1 and CDR2: GITISATS, ISYDGTV (reference sequence). Trimming at V came to 4 bases and at J to 6 bases, leaving 9 bases not matched to a gene. This CDR3 has 17 amino acids. The CDR3: CALWDRVRELGKKIKVF. The CDR3 coding sequence is TGTGCCTTGTGGGACCGGGTGCGAGAGTTGGGCAAAAAAATCAAGGTATTT.

This clone was counted ten times or more. In the same sample, other DNA sequences code for this CDR3. The chain employs TRGV9 and TRGJP. Germline assignment: CDR1 GITISATS and CDR2 ISYDGTV (reference sequence). This CDR3 is built from 15 residues. The junction had 3 bases not matched to a gene; V was cut back by 6 bases and J by 4 bases. The CDR3 loop is CALWTQELGKKIKVF. The CDR3 bases are TGTGCCTTGTGGACACAAGAGTTGGGCAAAAAAATCAAGGTATTT.

This clone was observed a handful of times. The protein given by TCRdb reflects a much larger clone and differs at residue 16 from this DNA's translation, likely from a read error; the protein shown is the DNA's translation. This chain joins TRGV9 and TRGJP. With the DNA end fitting TRGJP1 better, the J assignment may be wrong. The germline V gene has CDR1 GITISATS and CDR2 ISYDGTV (reference sequence). There are 17 residues in the CDR3. CDR3 amino acids: CALWEVPQELGKKIKIF. The CDR3 bases are TGTGCCTTGTGGGAGGTCCCGCAAGAGTTGGGCAAAAAAATCAAGATATTT.

As for this clone: The protein in TCRdb stems from a much larger clone and differs at residue 11 from this DNA's translation, likely a read error; here the protein is translated from the DNA. The chain recombines TRGV9 with TRGJ1 or TRGJ2. This CDR3 contains 15 residues. Per germline, CDR1 GITISATS and CDR2 ISYDGTV (reference sequence). The CDR3 nucleotides read TGTGCCTTGTGGGTATTCATATCGAATTATCATAAGAAACTCTTT. Translation gives CALWVFISNYHKKLF.

This clone was counted a few times. A far larger clone is off by one base, so a read error is likely. In the same sample, other DNA sequences code for this CDR3. The chain has TRGV4 and TRGJ1 or TRGJ2. TCRdb is silent on the J gene; assignment here came from matching the DNA to germline. Germline V CDR1 and CDR2: EGSTGY, YDSYTSSV. The CDR3 runs 13 residues. Here the CDR3 DNA reads TGCGCCACCTGGGATGGGCCTTCGTGGCCGAAACTCTTT. Translation gives CATWDGPSWPKLF.

This clone was counted at least ten times. A far larger clone lies a single base away; this is likely a read error. The same CDR3 also results from other DNA sequences found in this sample. Written as DNA, the CDR3 is TGTGCCTTGTGGGAAGAGCAAGAGTTGGGCAAAAAAATCAAGGTGTTT. Translation: CALWEEQELGKKIKVF. The J gene was not called, though the V gene is TRGV9. Germline CDR1 is GITISATS and CDR2 is ISYDGTV (reference sequence). The CDR3 sequence is 16 residues long.

This clone is labeled large (0.1 to 1%). Other DNA sequences in the same sample also yield this CDR3. This sequence joins TRGV4 and TRGJ1 or TRGJ2. The germline CDR1 and CDR2 sequences are EGSTGY and YDSYTSSV. Losses at the gene ends were 10 bases for V and 12 bases for J; bases not matched to a gene: 12. CDR3 length equals 10 residues. The CDR3 region has the DNA TGTGCCACGGTTTACCGTTGGAAACTCTTT. Translating it yields CATVYRWKLF.

Ten or more counts support this clone. The mismatch at residue 15 between this DNA's translation and the TCRdb protein of a much larger clone likely reflects a read error; the protein shown is translated from the DNA. V usage is TRGV9 and J usage is TRGJP. The CDR3 sequence is 17 residues long. Germline values: CDR1 GITISATS, CDR2 ISYDGTV (reference sequence). DNA for the CDR3: TGTGCCTTGTGGGAGGTCCATAAAGAGTTGGGCAAAAAAATCAGGGTATTT. It yields the protein CALWEVHKELGKKIRVF.

There are a few counts of this clone. The protein in TCRdb stems from a much larger clone and differs at residue 6 from this DNA's translation, likely a read error; here the protein is translated from the DNA. The gene calls are TRGV4 and TRGJ1 or TRGJ2. The CDR3 is made up of 12 amino acids. With V trimmed by 2 bases and J by 9 bases, 7 bases remained unmatched. Germline CDR1 reads EGSTGY; CDR2 reads YDSYTSSV. CDR3 nucleotides: TGTGCCACCTGGGATGAGCCTTGTAAGAAACTCTTT. Translation: CATWDEPCKKLF.

By sample share, this clone is medium-sized. The J gene is TRGJ1 or TRGJ2, the V gene TRGV3. The germline CDR1 and CDR2 sequences are VTNTFY and YDVSTARD (reference sequence). This CDR3 comprises 15 residues. V lost 0 bases and J lost 3; bases outside the gene matches: 8. This CDR3 reads CATWDRLRVYYKKLF. DNA of the CDR3: TGTGCCACCTGGGACAGGCTTCGGGTTTATTATAAGAAACTCTTT.

This clone was observed at least ten times. A far more abundant clone sits one base away, making this likely a read error. Other DNA sequences in the same sample also yield this CDR3. The J gene is TRGJP, the V gene TRGV9. The CDR3 is 16 residues long. Germline CDR1 and CDR2: GITISATS and ISYDGTV (reference sequence). As DNA, the CDR3 is TGTGCCTTGTGGGCCCAAGGTGAGTTGGGCAAAAAGATCAAGGTATTT. Its translation: CALWAQGELGKKIKVF.

This clone showed up just a few times. The amino acid sequence in TCRdb belongs to a much larger clone and departs from this DNA's translation at residue 6, likely a sequencing read error; the sequence shown is translated from the DNA. The V and J genes are TRGV9 and TRGJ1 or TRGJ2. The J gene was not available in TCRdb and was assigned here by matching the DNA to germline segments. The CDR3 runs to 13 residues. V dropped 5 bases and J dropped 2; count of bases not matched to a gene: 6. Germline CDR1 reads GITISATS; CDR2 reads ISYDGTV (reference sequence). DNA of the CDR3: TGTGCCTTGTGGGCCTCGTATTATTATAAGAAACTCTTT. Translated, it gives CALWASYYYKKLF.

This clone was seen ten or more times. Translating this DNA gives a protein that differs at residue 10 from the TCRdb one, which belongs to a much larger clone; a read error is likely, and the protein shown is this translation. J is TRGJP and V is TRGV9. Germline values: CDR1 GITISATS, CDR2 ISYDGTV (reference sequence). V was pared by 0 bases and J by 8 bases, with 10 bases of the junction left unmatched. The CDR3 sequence is 18 residues long. Written as DNA, the CDR3 is TGTGCCTTGTGGGAGGTGTCCCCTCAAAAGTTGGGCAAAAAAATCAAGGTATTT. Its translation is CALWEVSPQKLGKKIKVF.

This clone came up many times. A far larger clone is only one base removed, so a read error is likely. Other DNA sequences in this specimen translate into the identical CDR3. The gene calls are TRGV9 and TRGJP. There are 15 residues in the CDR3. CDR1 is GITISATS, CDR2 ISYDGTV, per germline (reference sequence). The CDR3 DNA is TGTGCCTTGTGGGAGGTGGAGTTGGGCAAAAAAATCAAAGTATTT. This gives the protein CALWEVELGKKIKVF.

This clone has just a few counts. A far larger clone differs by one base, so this is likely a read error. The DNA is omitted, as the CDR3 cannot be located on it reliably, and the CDR3 follows TCRdb's listing. Called V gene: TRGV9; the J gene was not called. Germline-derived CDR1 and CDR2 are GITISATS and ISYDGTV (reference sequence). The CDR3 sequence runs 29 residues, both termini included. The CDR3 loop reads CALWEVRRNSLAVEQHLLSQVSIGRIQHF.

In regard to this clone: A read error likely explains why the TCRdb protein, taken from a much larger clone, differs from this DNA's translation at residue 8; the protein shown is translated from the DNA. The gene calls are TRGV9 and TRGJ1 or TRGJ2. Since TCRdb gives no J gene, matching the DNA to germline was used here to assign it. With V trimmed by 5 bases and J by 5 bases, 9 bases remained unmatched. CDR1 is GITISATS and CDR2 is ISYDGTV in the germline V gene (reference sequence). The CDR3 runs 13 residues. CDR3 sequence (DNA): TGTGCCTTGTGGGGACCCTATCATTATAAGAAACTCTTT. Translated: CALWGPYHYKKLF.

This clone appeared many times. The protein recorded in TCRdb matches a much larger clone and deviates from this DNA's translation at residue 3, suggesting a read error; the protein here is obtained by translating the DNA. The genes are TRGV3 and TRGJ1 or TRGJ2. The CDR3 consists of 13 residues. CDR1 VTNTFY and CDR2 YDVSTARD come from the germline V gene (reference sequence). The chain's CDR3 is CAPWDRRGYKKLF. CDR3 sequence (DNA): TGTGCCCCCTGGGACAGGCGGGGTTATAAGAAACTCTTT.

In its sample, this clone was seen a few times. TCRdb pairs this DNA with a much larger clone's protein that differs at residue 4, likely a read error; the protein shown was translated from the DNA. The same CDR3 can be traced to other DNA sequences in this sample. CDR3 coding DNA: TGTGCCACCCGGGGGGCTAAGAAACTCTTT. The encoded protein is CATRGAKKLF. The chain combines TRGV4 with TRGJ1 or TRGJ2. The J gene, not given by TCRdb, was assigned here from a germline match of the nucleotide sequence. The length of the CDR3 is 10 residues. V lost 9 bases and J lost 9; bases outside the gene matches: 8. Germline-derived CDR1 and CDR2 are EGSTGY and YDSYTSSV.

A few counts support this clone. TCRdb records a much larger clone's protein for this DNA, with a difference at residue 8 that likely arises from a read error; the protein given is the translation of the DNA. CDR3 DNA sequence: TGTGCCTTGTGGGATTCGAATTGTTATAAGAAACTCTTT. It translates to CALWDSNCYKKLF. V usage is TRGV9 and J usage is TRGJ1 or TRGJ2. The J gene, missing from TCRdb, was assigned here through DNA to germline matching. This CDR3 region has 13 residues. Germline CDR1 reads GITISATS; CDR2 reads ISYDGTV (reference sequence).